The entry that follows covers one T cell receptor beta chain sequence. CDR3 size: 15 residues. Trimming took 4 bases from V and 4 from J, leaving 15 bases between them. CDR1 and CDR2 from the germline V gene are MNHEY and SMNVEV (reference sequence). This sample was included in a study of identical twins. TCRdb reprocessed the 5' RACE reads via MiXCR and lists one record per CDR3 protein. Of 550,000 to 700,000 distinct CDR3 sequences in the sample, approximately 22% were seen once. The same sample was also studied in work on T cells expressing NK-cell markers.

The gene calls are TRBV27 and TRBJ2-3, with D possibly matching TRBD1 (6 bases). The TCR sequence derives from a woman between 18 and 30 years old in good health. The sequenced sample consisted of PBMCs. CDR3 in DNA: TGTGCCAGCAGTTCCATTTTACAGGGAGCAGATACGCAGTATTTT. Translating gives CASSSILQGADTQYF.